Each of the 29 T cell receptor beta chains below was sequenced from the same sample in a study of spatial heterogeneity in lung cancer. TCRdb independently ran MiXCR on the 5' RACE reads; one entry per CDR3 protein. The table has fewer than 20,000 distinct CDR3 sequences, 19% seen once. Time point indicated: sample taken at primary tumor resection. Whole RNA came from tumor, nontumor lung or frozen PBMC and was sequenced without being sorted. The specimen was PBMCs, collected at surgery. These receptors all come from a male donor with early-stage non-small cell lung cancer.

This clonotype was detected only a few times. CDR3 protein: CACLPDTQETQYF. The CDR3 DNA reads as TGTGCCTGCCTCCCGGACACCCAAGAGACCCAGTACTTC. This chain connects TRBV18 to TRBJ2-5, with D perhaps matching TRBD1 (5 bases). The CDR3 runs to 13 residues. The germline gives CDR1 KGHSH, CDR2 LQKENI. V dropped 11 bases and J dropped 1 base, with 14 bases sitting between them.

The chain employs TRBV29-1 and TRBJ2-5, with D tentatively TRBD2 (6 bases). Germline CDR1 and CDR2: SQVTM and ANQGSEA. Trimming left V 7 bases short and J 5 bases short, with 14 bases between. This CDR3 is built from 12 residues. In DNA form, the CDR3 reads TGCAGCGCTACGGGAGCGCCCGAGACCCAGTACTTC. Protein product: CSATGAPETQYF.

On this clonotype: It may be a read error: a sequence one base away is much more abundant. Since no conserved phenylalanine or tryptophan closes the CDR3, a read error is the likely cause. This sequence joins TRBV11-3 and TRBJ2-1; 8 bases align to TRBD2. V gave up 3 bases and J gave up 4 bases; unmatched junction bases: 8. Germline CDR1 is SGHNT and CDR2 is YENEEA. The CDR3 spans 16 residues. CDR3 in amino acids: CASSFSGTSPYNEQFS. Here the CDR3 DNA reads TGTGCCAGCAGCTTTTCCGGGACTAGTCCTTACAATGAGCAGTTCTCC.

This chain joins TRBV20-1 and TRBJ1-1; tentative D call: TRBD1 (5 bases). V gave up 6 bases and J gave up 4 bases, with 15 bases separating them. The CDR3 totals 13 residues. CDR1 and CDR2 (germline): DFQATT, SNEGSKA (reference sequence). In nucleotides, the CDR3 is TGCAGTGCAAGGGTCCGAGGGGCCACTGAAGCTTTCTTT. Translated: CSARVRGATEAFF.

In its sample, this clonotype ranks as medium-sized. The chain employs TRBV3-1 and TRBJ1-3; D is undetermined. CDR1 is LGHDT and CDR2 is YNNKEL in the germline V gene (reference sequence). CDR3 length: 15 amino acids. With 4 bases removed from V and 0 bases from J, the gap between germline ends came to 10 bases. The CDR3 bases are TGTGCCAGCAGCCGAACAGCTTCCTCTGGAAACACCATATATTTT. Translated: CASSRTASSGNTIYF.

In its sample, this clonotype is medium-sized. The chain links TRBV9 to TRBJ2-7, with 9 bases aligning to TRBD2. The germline V gene encodes CDR1 SGDLS and CDR2 YYNGEE. The CDR3 loop spans 17 amino acids. V shed 0 bases and J 6 bases; nucleotides not matched to a gene: 13. This chain's CDR3 is CASSVGVGGGDLSEQYF. Written as DNA, the CDR3 is TGTGCCAGCAGCGTAGGAGTTGGCGGGGGGGACCTCTCCGAGCAGTACTTC.

For this clonotype: A much larger clone lies a single base off, so this may be a read error. CDR3 in DNA: TGTGCCAGCAGTTCAATGGGACAGGGGGACTACGAGCAGTTCTTC. Its translation: CASSSMGQGDYEQFF. The V call is TRBV6-5, the J call TRBJ2-7, with TRBD1 matching over 11 bases. Near its end, the DNA agrees better with TRBJ2-1, so the J call may be wrong. The germline CDR1 and CDR2 sequences are MNHEY and SVGAGI. This CDR3 has 15 amino acids.

The chain joins TRBV6-4 to TRBJ2-1; D may be TRBD2 (6 bases). The V gene's germline CDR1 is MRHNA and CDR2 SNTAGT. V shed 6 bases and J shed 4 bases, with 16 bases lying between them. The CDR3 has 15 amino acids. The CDR3 is CASSPLAGTYNEQFF. Here the CDR3 DNA reads TGTGCCAGCAGCCCTCTTGCGGGAACGTACAATGAGCAGTTCTTC.

The chain employs TRBV2 and TRBJ2-7, with D possibly TRBD2 on 6 matching bases. CDR3 size: 15 residues. Germline lookup yields CDR1 SNHLY and CDR2 FYNNEI. V lost 0 bases to trimming and J lost 0 bases, with 9 bases between them. CDR3 sequence reads: CASSEARGRSYEQYF. The CDR3 DNA is TGTGCCAGCAGTGAAGCGCGGGGCCGCTCCTACGAGCAGTACTTC.

The chain combines TRBV14 with TRBJ1-5; D not resolved. With 4 bases removed from V and 6 bases from J, the gap between germline ends came to 13 bases. This CDR3 comprises 14 residues. Germline V lookup: CDR1 SGHDN, CDR2 FVKESK. The CDR3 reads CASSPRRGFQPQHF. The CDR3 coding sequence is TGTGCCAGCAGCCCCCGGCGGGGTTTTCAGCCCCAGCATTTT. Together with reference TRBV14 and TRBJ1-5, the CDR3 gives the full variable domain: EAGVTQFPSHSVIEKGQTVTLRCDPISGHDNLYWYRRVMGKEIKFLLHFVKESKQDESGMPNNRFLAERTGGTYSTLKVQPAELEDSGVYFCASSPRRGFQPQHFGDGTRLSIL.

The chain combines TRBV7-9 with TRBJ2-3; TRBD1 or TRBD2 may be the D gene (8 bases each). CDR1 SEHNR and CDR2 FQNEAQ come from the germline V gene (reference sequence). The V gene lost 4 bases and the J gene lost 2 bases, with 22 bases spanning the gap. The CDR3 is 18 amino acids. The CDR3 loop reads CASSYPLAGQENTDTQYF. In DNA form, the CDR3 reads TGTGCCAGCAGCTATCCCTTAGCGGGACAGGAGAACACAGATACGCAGTATTTT.

This clonotype has a count of ten or more. It is unclear where the CDR3 begins or ends on the DNA, so no DNA is shown, and the CDR3 is as TCRdb lists it. The V and J genes are TRBV19 and TRBJ2-2; the table calls TRBD1, which could not be checked here. The CDR3 sequence runs 16 residues, both termini included. Germline V lookup: CDR1 LNHDA, CDR2 SQIVND (reference sequence). This CDR3 reads CASSIWTTRRAGELFF.

In its sample, this clonotype is medium-sized. V usage is TRBV20-1 and J usage is TRBJ2-1; no clear D gene. With 0 bases removed from V and 3 bases from J, the gap between germline ends came to 12 bases. Per germline, CDR1 DFQATT and CDR2 SNEGSKA (reference sequence). The CDR3 spans 15 residues. The CDR3 loop reads CSARDVDRDYNEQFF. As DNA, the CDR3 is TGCAGTGCTAGAGATGTCGACCGAGACTACAATGAGCAGTTCTTC.

Many counts were recorded for this clonotype. This chain links TRBV10-3 with TRBJ2-2; possibly TRBD1 or TRBD2 for D (5 bases each). Germline values: CDR1 ENHRY, CDR2 SYGVKD. V was clipped by 6 bases and J by 6 bases, with 20 bases between them. This CDR3 is 16 amino acids long. This CDR3 reads CAIRGGLQDPSGELFF. CDR3 in DNA: TGTGCCATCAGAGGCGGGCTACAGGATCCATCCGGGGAGCTGTTTTTT.

This clonotype was detected many times. The J gene is TRBJ1-3, the V gene TRBV6-6; D gene uncertain. Germline V lookup: CDR1 MNHNY, CDR2 SVGAGI (reference sequence). The CDR3 runs to 14 residues. Trimming took off 7 bases at V and 3 bases at J, with 13 bases between the two ends. CDR3: CASTEGTDGNTIYF. The DNA of the CDR3 is TGTGCCAGCACGGAGGGTACCGATGGAAACACCATATATTTT.

This clonotype was seen at least ten times. The rearrangement links TRBV20-1 to TRBJ1-3; TRBD1 agrees at 8 bases. V lost 7 bases, J lost 0 bases, and 8 bases stayed unmatched. The CDR3 is made up of 15 amino acids. The germline V gene encodes CDR1 DFQATT and CDR2 SNEGSKA (reference sequence). The CDR3 DNA reads as TGCAGTGTTGCGACAGGGGCGAACTCTGGAAACACCATATATTTT. Protein: CSVATGANSGNTIYF.

A few counts support this clonotype. The CDR3 loop is CSVRQGGKNIQYF. The DNA for the CDR3 is TGCAGCGTCAGACAGGGCGGCAAAAACATTCAGTACTTC. This chain connects TRBV29-1 to TRBJ2-4; 7 bases align to TRBD1. V lost 6 bases, J lost 3 bases, and 5 bases stayed unmatched. The CDR3 spans 13 residues. Germline V lookup: CDR1 SQVTM, CDR2 ANQGSEA.

In DNA, the CDR3 is TGTGCCAGCAGGTTCCCGCGGCAGGAAAACACCATATATTTT. The encoded protein is CASRFPRQENTIYF. The chain recombines TRBV7-9 with TRBJ1-3; no firm D call. Between the trimmed V and J ends, which lost 6 bases and 6 bases, there was a span of 15 bases. Germline assignment: CDR1 SEHNR and CDR2 FQNEAQ (reference sequence). The CDR3 loop spans 14 amino acids.

The chain combines TRBV30 with TRBJ1-1; 8 bases align to TRBD1. Trimming removed 5 bases from V and 0 bases from J; junction bases left unmatched: 5. Germline loops: CDR1 GTSNPN, CDR2 SVGIG (reference sequence). The CDR3 spans 14 residues. CDR3 nucleotides: TGTGCCTGGGCCGGGACAGGTATGAACACTGAAGCTTTCTTT. Translated, it gives CAWAGTGMNTEAFF.

Of note for this clonotype: With a much larger clone just one base away, this may be a read error. CDR3 amino acids: CASRFQATSGEKLFF. The CDR3 nucleotides are TGTGCCAGCCGTTTTCAGGCCACCTCGGGAGAAAAACTGTTTTTT. The chain is built from TRBV27 and TRBJ1-4; D not certain. The V gene's germline CDR1 is MNHEY and CDR2 SMNVEV (reference sequence). The CDR3 has 15 residues.

This chain connects TRBV19 to TRBJ2-4, with 7 bases lining up with TRBD1. The CDR3 is 16 amino acids. From germline, CDR1 is LNHDA and CDR2 SQIVND (reference sequence). V shed 5 bases and J 1 base; nucleotides not matched to a gene: 8. The CDR3 region is CASSPLTGVAKNIQYF. CDR3 nucleotides: TGTGCCAGTAGTCCCCTAACAGGGGTGGCCAAAAACATTCAGTACTTC.

This clonotype was counted a few times. This chain links TRBV20-1 with TRBJ2-3; unclear D gene. The CDR3 contains 15 residues. The germline gives CDR1 DFQATT, CDR2 SNEGSKA (reference sequence). V lost 6 bases and J 2 bases, leaving 18 bases between the germline ends. The CDR3 region is CSAPFGRTATDTQYF. For the CDR3, the DNA is TGCAGTGCCCCATTCGGGCGGACGGCCACAGATACGCAGTATTTT.

This clonotype was picked up a small number of times. The rearrangement links TRBV3-1 to TRBJ2-2, with D perhaps TRBD1 (6 bases). Per germline, CDR1 LGHDT and CDR2 YNNKEL (reference sequence). The length of the CDR3 is 17 residues. V lost 1 base and J lost 9, with 21 bases in between. CDR3 sequence (DNA): TGTGCCAGCAGCCAAGTTCCCACCTCGCACAGGGCCCGGGAGCTGTTTTTT. Residues: CASSQVPTSHRARELFF.

This clonotype was recorded a few times. A clone one base away is much larger, so this may be a read error. This chain connects TRBV19 to TRBJ2-7, with D possibly being TRBD1 or TRBD2 (7 bases each). This CDR3 has 15 amino acids. The V end was cut by 3 bases, the J end by 3 bases, with 15 bases between. Germline V gives CDR1 LNHDA, CDR2 SQIVND (reference sequence). The CDR3 region has the DNA TGTGCCAGTAGTATTGCAGGGGGGGATGGCTACGAGCAGTACTTC. This gives the protein CASSIAGGDGYEQYF.

The CDR3 DNA reads TGTGCCTGGCAGGAGATGAACACTGAAGCTTTCTTT. Translating gives CAWQEMNTEAFF. The chain is built from TRBV30 and TRBJ1-1; D is unresolved. This CDR3 has 12 amino acids. The germline CDR1 and CDR2 sequences are GTSNPN and SVGIG (reference sequence). V gave up 5 bases and J gave up 0 bases, with 7 bases separating them.

This clonotype has just a few counts. The V gene is TRBV10-3, the J gene TRBJ2-2; D ambiguous. The CDR3 consists of 13 residues. Germline-derived CDR1 and CDR2 are ENHRY and SYGVKD. The V end was cut by 0 bases, the J end by 6 bases, with 5 bases between. The CDR3 sequence: CAISESWSGELFF. The CDR3 DNA reads as TGTGCCATCAGTGAGTCGTGGTCCGGGGAGCTGTTTTTT.

This clonotype has a handful of counts. The chain recombines TRBV29-1 with TRBJ2-1; D is ambiguous. The CDR3 has 14 residues. The germline V gene has CDR1 SQVTM and CDR2 ANQGSEA. Trimming removed 7 bases at V and 3 bases at J, with 16 bases between. CDR3 sequence: CSAPESRVYNEQFF. CDR3 DNA sequence: TGCAGCGCCCCCGAGTCTCGGGTCTACAATGAGCAGTTCTTC.

This clonotype was detected a few times. The genes are TRBV7-9 and TRBJ2-3, with 7 bases identical to TRBD1. The CDR3 totals 15 residues. J gave up 3 bases and V 2 bases, and 5 bases lay outside the gene matches. Germline V gene sequence: CDR1 SEHNR, CDR2 FQNEAQ (reference sequence). CDR3 region: CASSLRGGETDTQYF. In DNA, the CDR3 is TGTGCCAGCAGCTTAAGAGGGGGCGAAACAGATACGCAGTATTTT.

The chain employs TRBV6-5 and TRBJ1-1; 12 nucleotides agree with TRBD1. CDR3 length: 17 residues. Germline CDR1 and CDR2: MNHEY and SVGAGI. Unmatched junction bases numbered 2, after V lost 0 bases and J lost 0 bases. The CDR3 nucleotides are TGTGCCAGCAGTTACTCTGGGACAGGGGGCGTGAACACTGAAGCTTTCTTT. It yields the protein CASSYSGTGGVNTEAFF.